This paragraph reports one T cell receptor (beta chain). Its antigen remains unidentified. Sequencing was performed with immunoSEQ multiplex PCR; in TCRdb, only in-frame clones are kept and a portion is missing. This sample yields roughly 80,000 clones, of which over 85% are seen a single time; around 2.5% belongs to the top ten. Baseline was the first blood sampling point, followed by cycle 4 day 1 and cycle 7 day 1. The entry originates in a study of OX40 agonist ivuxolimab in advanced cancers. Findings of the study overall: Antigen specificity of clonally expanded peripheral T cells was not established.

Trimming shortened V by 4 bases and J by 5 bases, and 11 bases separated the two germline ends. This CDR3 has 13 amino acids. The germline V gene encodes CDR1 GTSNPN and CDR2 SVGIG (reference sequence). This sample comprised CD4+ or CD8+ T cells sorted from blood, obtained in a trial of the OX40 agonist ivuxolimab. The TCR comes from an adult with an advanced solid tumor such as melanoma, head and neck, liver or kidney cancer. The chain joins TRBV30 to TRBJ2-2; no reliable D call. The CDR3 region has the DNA TGTGCCTGGATCAAGGCCGTGACCGGGGAGCTGTTTTTT. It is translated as CAWIKAVTGELFF. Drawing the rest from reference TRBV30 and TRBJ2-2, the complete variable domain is SQTIHQWPATLVQPVGSPLSLECTVEGTSNPNLYWYRQAAGRGLQLLFYSVGIGQISSEVPQNLSASRPQDRQFILSSKKLLLSDSGFYLCAWIKAVTGELFFGEGSRLTVL.